Listed below are T cell receptor beta chains from one sample, sequenced in a study of early T cells in non-severe SARS-CoV-2 infection. TCRdb recomputed calls from the 5' RACE reads with MiXCR, one row per CDR3 protein. This sample has tens of thousands of distinct CDR3 sequences, with about 8.2% found just once. Sequencing was performed on whole blood. The receptors stem from an adult who was a healthcare worker with PCR-confirmed SARS-CoV-2 infection or an uninfected control (not recorded which). The CDR3 runs from the conserved cysteine through the conserved F or W.

V	J	CDR3
TRBV5-1	TRBJ2-3	CASSSDPGQDTDTQYF
TRBV5-1	TRBJ2-6	CASTPRGGGISGANVLTF
TRBV15	TRBJ2-2	CATSRDLGDTGELFF
TRBV6-1	TRBJ2-5	CASSEAIRDRQETQYF
TRBV6-1	TRBJ2-5	CASSATRGLETQYF
TRBV7-2	TRBJ1-1	CASSLAGQNTEAFF
TRBV29-1	TRBJ2-1	CSVELERTSENNEQFF
TRBV4-3	TRBJ2-1	CASSQDRVNNEQFF
TRBV7-6	TRBJ1-2	CASSSQGNYGYTF
TRBV7-2	TRBJ2-1	CASSLAARNEQFF
TRBV6-5	TRBJ1-1	CASSYSDSLFF
TRBV29-1	TRBJ1-1	CSVALKLTAEAFF
TRBV19	TRBJ2-1	CASSTSGRTGEQFF
TRBV6-1	TRBJ1-4	CASSDGQGTKLFF
TRBV7-9	TRBJ2-6	CASSLFGTPHSGANVLTF
TRBV6-1	TRBJ1-2	CASSEPSSYGYTF
TRBV9	TRBJ2-7	CASSVDGIGTYEQYF
TRBV11-2	TRBJ2-5	CASSLDLAGVLGETQYF
TRBV6-5	TRBJ2-7	CASSLLPGRTHEQYF
TRBV7-8	TRBJ1-2	CASSLLPLYVAGYTF
TRBV20-1	TRBJ1-6	CSARGQRGHNSPLHF
TRBV5-4	TRBJ2-3	CASSLATSGSDTQYF
TRBV10-3	TRBJ2-7	CAISHPPLGGVNAYEQYF
TRBV5-1	TRBJ1-6	CASSLDRGRSPLHF
TRBV7-9	TRBJ2-7	CASSLSEQHSYEQYF
TRBV12-3/TRBV12-4	TRBJ2-1	CASSQDRPGSYNEQFF
TRBV7-9	TRBJ1-3	CASSLFGDSGNTIYF
TRBV18	TRBJ2-2	CASSGTGGNTGELFF
TRBV2	TRBJ2-7	CASSEAGDGAYEQYF
TRBV7-9	TRBJ2-1	CASSIGTLSSYNEQFF
TRBV11-2	TRBJ1-2	CASSLDRGNVDGYTF
TRBV6-2/TRBV6-3	TRBJ1-1	CASSLTTANTEAFF
TRBV4-1	TRBJ1-5	CASSQDGGNQPQHF
TRBV9	TRBJ2-2	CASSVGGRNTGELFF
TRBV18	TRBJ1-1	CASSPIGAATEAFF
TRBV7-9	TRBJ1-6	CASSASDSPLHF
TRBV5-4	TRBJ2-7	CASSNGYEQYF
TRBV11-2	TRBJ2-1	CASSYRTGGYDEQFF
TRBV7-2	TRBJ2-3	CASTPRASATDTQYF
TRBV6-6	TRBJ2-7	CASSYSTGLAREQYF
TRBV7-3	TRBJ1-5	CASSQPGTGGGNQPQHF
TRBV20-1	TRBJ2-2	CSGRTSATGELFF
TRBV9	TRBJ2-7	CASSDSPGDGYEQYF
TRBV4-1	TRBJ2-7	CASSQSGLEQYF
TRBV7-2	TRBJ2-1	CASSFRDSYNEQFF
TRBV5-5	TRBJ2-7	CASSLWPRTGVTYEQYF
TRBV7-8	TRBJ2-3	CASSLAPGGDTQYF
TRBV2	TRBJ1-3	CASSVDPGNTIYF
TRBV29-1	TRBJ1-2	CSVEQNRDSYGYTF
TRBV24-1	TRBJ2-3	CATSEPSGRTSTDTQYF
TRBV7-8	TRBJ2-7	CASSFTGPEEQYF
TRBV28	TRBJ2-3	CASRNREEDTQYF
TRBV18	TRBJ2-1	CASSPSGGGRAYNEQFF
TRBV20-1	TRBJ2-1	CSAASSVAGSYNEQFF
TRBV20-1	TRBJ2-3	CSARAGTSQDTQYF
TRBV6-4	TRBJ2-2	CASSDVRSSNTGELFF
TRBV6-1	TRBJ2-3	CASQTSGRSDTQYF